This T cell receptor (beta chain) stems from a study of T cells in tumors after PD-1 blockade. In the study overall: During anti-PD-1 treatment, some patients continued daily vismodegib 150 mg. Blood samples averaged around 110,000 templates (range 24,679-257,772) and 35,000 to 40,000 unique clonotypes. Findings of the study overall: Blood contained approximately 40% of the tumor's TCR clonotypes.

About this clone itself: As yet, its antigen is unknown.

Germline assignment: CDR1 GTSNPN and CDR2 SVGIG (reference sequence). The CDR3 runs 15 residues. The V end was cut by 0 bases, the J end by 4 bases, with 12 bases between. The assay was immunoSEQ multiplex PCR, and TCRdb's table has in-frame clones only and misses some. The sample has about 59,000 clones, roughly 78% seen once; the top ten hold 13%. The clonotype comes from a human donor with basal cell carcinoma. The chain is built from TRBV30 and TRBJ2-2; D possibly matches TRBD1 or TRBD2 (5 bases each). Sample: PBMCs, taken before anti-PD-1 treatment. CDR3 protein: CAWSVTRAGTGELFF. CDR3 sequence (DNA): TGTGCCTGGAGTGTTACCAGGGCGGGCACCGGGGAGCTGTTTTTT.